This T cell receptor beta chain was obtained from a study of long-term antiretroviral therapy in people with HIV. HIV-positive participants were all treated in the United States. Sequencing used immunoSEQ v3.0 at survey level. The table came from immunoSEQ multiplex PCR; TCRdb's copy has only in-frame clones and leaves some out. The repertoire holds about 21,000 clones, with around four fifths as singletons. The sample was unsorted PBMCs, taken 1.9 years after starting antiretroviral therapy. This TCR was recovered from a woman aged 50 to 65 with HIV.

The CDR3 spells CASSQDVAAGNTIYF. CDR3 sequence (DNA): TGTGCCAGCAGCCAAGATGTGGCGGCTGGAAACACCATATATTTT. The gene calls are TRBV4-2 and TRBJ1-3, with unresolved D. In germline, CDR1 is LGHNA, CDR2 YNFKEQ. The V and J ends lost 0 bases and 2 bases respectively, with 8 bases between them. The CDR3 extends over 15 amino acids.